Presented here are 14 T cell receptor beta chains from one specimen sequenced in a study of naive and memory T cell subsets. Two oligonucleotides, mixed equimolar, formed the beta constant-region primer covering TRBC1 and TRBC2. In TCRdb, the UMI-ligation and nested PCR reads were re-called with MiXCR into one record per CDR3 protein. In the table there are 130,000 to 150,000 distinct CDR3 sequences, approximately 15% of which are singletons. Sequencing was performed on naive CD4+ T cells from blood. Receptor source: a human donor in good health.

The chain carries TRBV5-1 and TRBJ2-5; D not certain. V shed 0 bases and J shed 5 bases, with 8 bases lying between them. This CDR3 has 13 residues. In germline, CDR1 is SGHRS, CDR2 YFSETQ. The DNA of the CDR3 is TGCGCCAGCAGCTTGGGTATCCGGGAGACCCAGTACTTC. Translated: CASSLGIRETQYF. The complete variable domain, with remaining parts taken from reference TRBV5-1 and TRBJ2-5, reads KAGVTQTPRYLIKTRGQQVTLSCSPISGHRSVSWYQQTPGQGLQFLFEYFSETQRNKGNFPGRFSGRQFSNSRSEMNVSTLELGDSALYLCASSLGIRETQYFGPGTRLLVL.

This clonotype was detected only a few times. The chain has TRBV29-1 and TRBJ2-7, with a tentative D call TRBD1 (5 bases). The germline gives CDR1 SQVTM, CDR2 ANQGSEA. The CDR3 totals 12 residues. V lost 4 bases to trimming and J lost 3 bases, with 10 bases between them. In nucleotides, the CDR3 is TGCAGCGTTGTAGGGGCTGGCTACGAGCAGTACTTC. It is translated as CSVVGAGYEQYF.

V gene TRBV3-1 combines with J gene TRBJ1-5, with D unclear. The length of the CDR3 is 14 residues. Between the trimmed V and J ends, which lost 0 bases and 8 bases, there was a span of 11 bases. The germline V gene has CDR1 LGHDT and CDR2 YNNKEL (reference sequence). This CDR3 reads CASSQEGRSEPQHF. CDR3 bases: TGTGCCAGCAGCCAAGAGGGCCGGAGTGAGCCCCAGCATTTT.

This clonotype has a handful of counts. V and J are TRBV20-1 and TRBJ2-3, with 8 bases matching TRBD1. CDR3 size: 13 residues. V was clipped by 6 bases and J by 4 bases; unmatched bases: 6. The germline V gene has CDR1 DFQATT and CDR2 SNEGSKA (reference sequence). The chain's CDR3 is CSAGGQGADTQYF. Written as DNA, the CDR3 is TGCAGTGCCGGAGGACAGGGCGCAGATACGCAGTATTTT.

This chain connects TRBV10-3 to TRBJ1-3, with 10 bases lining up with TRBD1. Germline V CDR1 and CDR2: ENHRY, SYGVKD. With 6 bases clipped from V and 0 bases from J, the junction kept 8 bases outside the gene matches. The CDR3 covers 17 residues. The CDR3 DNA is TGTGCCATCAGGCCCGGACAGGGGGTCCCCTCTGGAAACACCATATATTTT. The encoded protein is CAIRPGQGVPSGNTIYF.

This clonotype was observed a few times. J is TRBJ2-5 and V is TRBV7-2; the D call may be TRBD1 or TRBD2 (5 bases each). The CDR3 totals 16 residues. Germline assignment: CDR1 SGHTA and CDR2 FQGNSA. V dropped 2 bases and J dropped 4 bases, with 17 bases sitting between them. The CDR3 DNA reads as TGTGCCAGCAGCTTACGAGGACGGGACCTCGGAGAGACCCAGTACTTC. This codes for CASSLRGRDLGETQYF.

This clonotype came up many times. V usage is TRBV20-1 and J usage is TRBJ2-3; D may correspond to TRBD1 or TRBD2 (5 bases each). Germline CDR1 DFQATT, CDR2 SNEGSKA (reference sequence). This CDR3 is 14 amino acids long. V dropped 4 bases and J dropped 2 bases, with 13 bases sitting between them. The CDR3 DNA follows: TGCAGTGCTACCCGGGACCTGTACACAGATACGCAGTATTTT. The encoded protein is CSATRDLYTDTQYF.

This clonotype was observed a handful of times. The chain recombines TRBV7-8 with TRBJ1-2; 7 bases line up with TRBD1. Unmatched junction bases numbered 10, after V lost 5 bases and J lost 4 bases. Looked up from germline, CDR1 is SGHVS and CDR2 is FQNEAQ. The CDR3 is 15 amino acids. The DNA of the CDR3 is TGTGCCAGCAGCGTAATGAACAGGGGTGGCTATGGCTACACCTTC. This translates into CASSVMNRGGYGYTF.

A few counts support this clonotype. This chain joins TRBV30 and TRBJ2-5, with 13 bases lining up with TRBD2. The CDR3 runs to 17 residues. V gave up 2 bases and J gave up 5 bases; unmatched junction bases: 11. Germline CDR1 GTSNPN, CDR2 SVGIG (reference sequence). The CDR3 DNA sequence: TGTGCCTGGAGTTCCGGGACTAGCGGGAACGGGAGGGAGACCCAGTACTTC. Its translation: CAWSSGTSGNGRETQYF.

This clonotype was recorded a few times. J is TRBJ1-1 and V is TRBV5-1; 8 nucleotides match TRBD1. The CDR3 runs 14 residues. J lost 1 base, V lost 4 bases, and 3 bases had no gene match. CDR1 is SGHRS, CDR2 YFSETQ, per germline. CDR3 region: CASSPGQGNTEAFF. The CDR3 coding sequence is TGCGCCAGCAGCCCCGGACAGGGGAACACTGAAGCTTTCTTT.

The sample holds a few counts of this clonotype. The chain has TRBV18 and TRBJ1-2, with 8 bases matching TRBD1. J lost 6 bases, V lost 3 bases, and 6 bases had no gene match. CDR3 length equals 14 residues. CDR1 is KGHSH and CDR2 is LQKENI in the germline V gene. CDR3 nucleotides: TGTGCCAGCTCACCCGGACAGGGTATGGATGGCTACACCTTC. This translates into CASSPGQGMDGYTF.

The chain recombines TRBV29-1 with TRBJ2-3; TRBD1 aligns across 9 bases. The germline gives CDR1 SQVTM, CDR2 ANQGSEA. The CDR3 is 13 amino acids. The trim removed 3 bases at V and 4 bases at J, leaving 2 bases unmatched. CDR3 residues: CSVERQGADTQYF. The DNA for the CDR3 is TGCAGCGTTGAGCGACAGGGGGCAGATACGCAGTATTTT.

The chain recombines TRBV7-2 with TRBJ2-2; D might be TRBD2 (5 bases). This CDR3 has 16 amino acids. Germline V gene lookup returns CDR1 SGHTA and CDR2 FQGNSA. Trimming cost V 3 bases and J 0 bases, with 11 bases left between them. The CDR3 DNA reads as TGTGCCAGCAGCTTGGTTGGAGCGGCGAACACCGGGGAGCTGTTTTTT. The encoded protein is CASSLVGAANTGELFF.

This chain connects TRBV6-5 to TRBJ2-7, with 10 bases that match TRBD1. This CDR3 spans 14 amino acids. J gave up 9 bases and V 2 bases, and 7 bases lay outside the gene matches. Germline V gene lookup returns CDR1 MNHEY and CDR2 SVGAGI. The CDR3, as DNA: TGTGCCAGCAGTTACACGGACAGGGGGTTTGGGCAGTACTTC. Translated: CASSYTDRGFGQYF.